These 14 T cell receptor beta chains were sequenced from one sample in a study of blood T cell repertoires in COVID-19. Measured with immunoSEQ multiplex PCR; TCRdb has only the in-frame clones, and not every one. Of about 74,000 clones detected, approximately 90% appear once; the ten largest clones hold 6% to 7.5%. Input material: peripheral blood. All receptors derive from a woman over 75 with acute or convalescent COVID-19.

The J gene is TRBJ2-3, the V gene TRBV18; weak D call: TRBD1 (6 bases). The CDR3 is 15 residues long. Germline CDR1 KGHSH, CDR2 LQKENI. Trimming shortened V by 3 bases and J by 0 bases, and 10 bases separated the two germline ends. The CDR3 protein is CASSPDRTSTDTQYF. For the CDR3, the DNA is TGTGCCAGCTCACCCGACAGGACAAGCACAGATACGCAGTATTTT.

The chain recombines TRBV18 with TRBJ1-5; the D is unclear. V was clipped by 6 bases and J by 5 bases, with 14 bases between them. Germline CDR1 and CDR2: KGHSH and LQKENI. The CDR3 has 14 residues. The DNA for the CDR3 is TGTGCCAGCTCCGTTGACTCTTTTGATCAGCCCCAGCATTTT. This encodes CASSVDSFDQPQHF.

This clone has just one count. DNA of the CDR3: TGTGCCAGCAGTGAAAGCGGGAGGATAGAAAACATTCAGTACTTC. This encodes CASSESGRIENIQYF. The genes are TRBV6-1 and TRBJ2-4, with 9 bases aligning to TRBD2. V lost 2 bases and J lost 5; bases outside the gene matches: 4. The germline gives CDR1 MNHNS, CDR2 SASEGT. The length of the CDR3 is 15 residues.

DNA for the CDR3: TGTGCCAGCAGCTTACAGCGGGGACATCAAGAGACCCAGTACTTC. This sequence encodes CASSLQRGHQETQYF. V usage is TRBV5-6 and J usage is TRBJ2-5; TRBD2 is a possible D gene (7 bases). Looked up from germline, CDR1 is SGHDT and CDR2 is YYEEEE. The V end lost 2 bases, the J end lost 2 bases, and 13 bases lay between the germline ends. The CDR3 contains 15 residues.

The chain joins TRBV19 to TRBJ2-3; 13 bases match TRBD2. J lost 7 bases, V lost 5 bases, and 6 bases had no gene match. There are 15 residues in the CDR3. Germline V CDR1 and CDR2: LNHDA, SQIVND (reference sequence). The CDR3 loop is CASSPGLAGIYTQYF. The CDR3 DNA reads as TGTGCCAGTAGTCCGGGACTAGCGGGAATATATACGCAGTATTTT.

The rearrangement joins TRBV6-5 to TRBJ2-6; D ambiguous. The length of the CDR3 is 15 residues. Trimming removed 5 bases from V and 1 base from J, with 9 bases in between. Per germline, CDR1 MNHEY and CDR2 SVGAGI. The CDR3, as DNA: TGTGCCAGCAGTAAACAGCCATCTGGGGCCAACGTCCTGACTTTC. It is translated as CASSKQPSGANVLTF.

The chain links TRBV9 to TRBJ1-3; D may be TRBD1 (5 bases). V shed 1 base and J shed 3 bases, with 8 bases lying between them. Germline V gene lookup returns CDR1 SGDLS and CDR2 YYNGEE. The CDR3 spans 14 residues. CDR3 sequence: CASSVQGSGNTIYF. The DNA for the CDR3 is TGTGCCAGCAGCGTACAGGGAAGTGGAAACACCATATATTTT.

The V and J genes are TRBV6-2 or TRBV6-3 and TRBJ2-6; 7 bases are shared with TRBD2. This CDR3 has 18 residues. Per germline, CDR1 MNHEY and CDR2 SVGEGT. Trimming removed 2 bases from V and 0 bases from J; junction bases left unmatched: 7. Here the CDR3 reads CASSYRGGPLSGANVLTF. The CDR3 nucleotides are TGTGCCAGCAGTTACCGCGGGGGTCCCCTCTCTGGGGCCAACGTCCTGACTTTC.

The rearrangement uses TRBV7-2 and TRBJ1-2, with 7 nucleotides matching TRBD1. Germline values: CDR1 SGHTA, CDR2 FQGNSA. CDR3 length: 15 residues. V lost 2 bases and J lost 4; bases outside the gene matches: 7. CDR3 sequence: CASSLTTGNFYGYTF. For the CDR3, the DNA is TGTGCCAGCAGCTTAACGACAGGGAACTTCTATGGCTACACCTTC.

This clone was picked up a small number of times. The gene calls are TRBV2 and TRBJ2-1; TRBD2 matches at 7 bases. Germline CDR1 SNHLY, CDR2 FYNNEI. Trimming removed 6 bases from V and 4 bases from J; junction bases left unmatched: 9. This CDR3 has 15 amino acids. CDR3 nucleotides: TGTGCCAGCAGGGGGTCGGCTAGCGGTTACAATGAGCAGTTCTTC. It encodes CASRGSASGYNEQFF. Full variable domain (rest looked up from reference TRBV2 and TRBJ2-1): EPEVTQTPSHQVTQMGQEVILRCVPISNHLYFYWYRQILGQKVEFLVSFYNNEISEKSEIFDDQFSVERPDGSNFTLKIRSTKLEDSAMYFCASRGSASGYNEQFFGPGTRLTVL.

V gene TRBV9 combines with J gene TRBJ1-2; 7 nucleotides line up with TRBD1. Germline loops: CDR1 SGDLS, CDR2 YYNGEE. J lost 4 bases, V lost 5 bases, and 8 bases had no gene match. The CDR3 loop spans 14 amino acids. CDR3 nucleotides: TGTGCCAGCAGGTCTCCGGGGACAGCCTATGGCTACACCTTC. Protein: CASRSPGTAYGYTF.

The chain combines TRBV7-3 with TRBJ2-1; 9 bases fit TRBD2. V gave up 4 bases and J gave up 4 bases; unmatched junction bases: 5. The germline gives CDR1 SGHTA, CDR2 FQGTGA. The CDR3 is made up of 15 amino acids. The CDR3 sequence is CASSSVAGVYNEQFF. In DNA, the CDR3 is TGTGCCAGCAGCTCCGTAGCGGGGGTATACAATGAGCAGTTCTTC.

CDR3 amino acids: CATSRDPGIGQPQHF. The CDR3 DNA follows: TGTGCCACCAGCAGAGATCCGGGGATCGGTCAGCCCCAGCATTTT. This rearrangement joins TRBV15 to TRBJ1-5; unclear D gene. The CDR3 runs 15 residues. Trimming pared 0 bases from V and 6 bases from J, leaving 12 bases between. Germline CDR1 LNHNV, CDR2 YYDKDF (reference sequence).

V is TRBV9 and J is TRBJ2-5; no firm D call. Germline CDR1 reads SGDLS; CDR2 reads YYNGEE. Trimming shortened V by 3 bases and J by 3 bases, and 3 bases separated the two germline ends. This CDR3 region has 11 residues. CDR3 sequence reads: CASSAEETQYF. Here the CDR3 DNA reads TGTGCCAGCAGCGCGGAAGAGACCCAGTACTTC.